The 7 T cell receptor beta chains below all came from one sample that was sequenced in a study of cytomegalovirus exposure and HLA in healthy donors. The primer mix had 60 Vbeta and 13 Jbeta primers. Libraries were prepared by immunoSEQ multiplex PCR; TCRdb keeps only in-frame clonotypes and omits some of them. The repertoire consists of fewer than 200,000 clones, with about 85% occurring once and the leading ten covering just over 2.5%. Sequenced input: PBMCs. These receptors all stem from a man aged 25-40 years in good health and CMV-seropositive.

This chain links TRBV7-2 with TRBJ1-1, with TRBD1 matching 8 bases. J gave up 5 bases and V 5 bases, and 7 bases lay outside the gene matches. This CDR3 is 14 amino acids long. Germline-derived CDR1 and CDR2 are SGHTA and FQGNSA. CDR3 sequence: CASSGRQGFTEAFF. In DNA form, the CDR3 reads TGTGCCAGCAGCGGGCGACAGGGGTTTACTGAAGCTTTCTTT. The full variable domain, its missing parts supplied by reference TRBV7-2 and TRBJ1-1, is GAGVSQSPSNKVTEKGKDVELRCDPISGHTALYWYRQSLGQGLEFLIYFQGNSAPDKSGLPSDRFSAERTGGSVSTLTIQRTQQEDSAVYLCASSGRQGFTEAFFGQGTRLTVV.

The genes are TRBV4-1 and TRBJ2-7; 9 bases are a match to TRBD2. From germline, CDR1 is MGHRA and CDR2 YSYEKL. V was pared by 1 base and J by 6 bases, with 4 bases of the junction left unmatched. The CDR3 sequence is 14 residues long. The CDR3 sequence: CASSQVAGEGEQYV. CDR3 nucleotide sequence: TGCGCCAGCAGCCAAGTAGCGGGAGAAGGCGAGCAGTACGTC.

This sequence joins TRBV2 and TRBJ2-7; no firm D call. The germline V gene encodes CDR1 SNHLY and CDR2 FYNNEI. The CDR3 consists of 14 residues. V lost 2 bases and J 2 bases, leaving 10 bases between the germline ends. The CDR3 sequence: CASSEQGVTYEQYV. As DNA, the CDR3 is TGTGCCAGCAGTGAACAAGGAGTCACCTACGAGCAGTACGTC.

The table lists this clone with a few counts. In DNA, the CDR3 is TGCGCCAGCAGCTCTGGACAGCCCATCATGAACACTGAAGCTTTCTTT. Its translation is CASSSGQPIMNTEAFF. V gene TRBV5-1 combines with J gene TRBJ1-1, with D maybe TRBD1 (6 bases). The V and J ends lost 3 bases and 0 bases respectively, with 15 bases between them. The germline gives CDR1 SGHRS, CDR2 YFSETQ. CDR3 length equals 16 residues.

The gene calls are TRBV18 and TRBJ1-2; a weak D match, TRBD1 (5 bases). V lost 3 bases to trimming and J lost 3 bases, with 11 bases between them. CDR3 length: 14 amino acids. The germline V gene encodes CDR1 KGHSH and CDR2 LQKENI. The CDR3 DNA reads as TGTGCCAGCTCACCGCAGGGCGGGGACTATGGCTACACCTTC. Its translation is CASSPQGGDYGYTF.

CDR3 sequence: CASSLATRLAGDGLFF. CDR3 nucleotide sequence: TGTGCCAGCAGCCTTGCGACGAGACTAGCGGGAGATGGGCTGTTTTTT. The chain recombines TRBV7-2 with TRBJ2-2, with 12 nucleotides matching TRBD2. From germline, CDR1 is SGHTA and CDR2 FQGNSA. V lost 5 bases, J lost 13 bases, and 14 bases stayed unmatched. This CDR3 comprises 16 residues.

With respect to this clone: One end of the junction does not line up with germline, which may come from a read error. The genes are TRBV7-9 and TRBJ2-1; TRBD2 agrees at 11 bases. Per germline, CDR1 SEHNR and CDR2 FQNEAQ (reference sequence). This CDR3 spans 15 amino acids. The CDR3 nucleotides are TGTTCCAGCAGCCATAGCGGGAGGGCCTACAATGAGCAGTTCTTC. It is translated as CSSSHSGRAYNEQFF.